This TCR beta chain was profiled in a study of cytomegalovirus exposure and HLA in healthy donors. This CDR3 comprises 13 residues. In germline, CDR1 is SGHRS, CDR2 YFSETQ. Trimming stripped 0 bases from V and 2 bases from J, with 6 bases between. Vbeta (60) and Jbeta (13) primers were used in the PCR. The table came from immunoSEQ multiplex PCR; TCRdb's copy has only in-frame clones and leaves some out. The sample includes about 130,000 clones, around three quarters of them seen just once. The gene calls are TRBV5-1 and TRBJ2-7; weak D call: TRBD2 (5 bases). Sequenced sample: PBMCs. The clonotype was recovered from a woman aged 50 to 60 in good health and CMV-seronegative. The CDR3 DNA reads TGCGCCAGCAGCTTGGTGACTACCTACGAGCAGTACTTC. This sequence encodes CASSLVTTYEQYF.